Shown below are 30 T cell receptor beta chains from a single sample sequenced in a study of cytomegalovirus exposure and HLA in healthy donors. The PCR ran on 60 Vbeta and 13 Jbeta primers. Some clones are missing from TCRdb's copy, which holds only in-frame ones; the method was immunoSEQ multiplex PCR. The sample records under 200,000 clones, about 81% being singletons. Sequencing used PBMCs. Receptors were obtained from a woman aged 45-60 years in good health and CMV-seropositive.

The chain couples TRBV2 to TRBJ2-5; 9 positions agree with TRBD2. Germline values: CDR1 SNHLY, CDR2 FYNNEI. The length of the CDR3 is 14 residues. Trimming at V came to 7 bases and at J to 4 bases, leaving 7 bases not matched to a gene. Here the CDR3 reads CASNGGGAGETQYF. Written as DNA, the CDR3 is TGTGCCAGCAACGGCGGGGGGGCAGGAGAGACCCAGTACTTC. Together with reference TRBV2 and TRBJ2-5, the CDR3 gives the full variable domain: EPEVTQTPSHQVTQMGQEVILRCVPISNHLYFYWYRQILGQKVEFLVSFYNNEISEKSEIFDDQFSVERPDGSNFTLKIRSTKLEDSAMYFCASNGGGAGETQYFGPGTRLLVL.

This clone was seen a single time. The V gene is TRBV27, the J gene TRBJ2-2; 7 nucleotides align to TRBD1. CDR1 and CDR2 from the germline V gene are MNHEY and SMNVEV (reference sequence). This CDR3 has 16 amino acids. J gave up 1 base and V 5 bases, and 7 bases lay outside the gene matches. The CDR3 nucleotides are TGTGCCAGCAGTCCCCCCGGGACAGAGAACACCGGGGAGCTGTTTTTT. It is translated as CASSPPGTENTGELFF.

The chain couples TRBV5-6 to TRBJ1-1; D gene uncertain. V gave up 0 bases and J gave up 0 bases, with 9 bases separating them. CDR3 length: 15 amino acids. CDR1 SGHDT and CDR2 YYEEEE come from the germline V gene. This chain's CDR3 is CASSLAPGLNTEAFF. The CDR3 coding sequence is TGTGCCAGCAGCTTGGCCCCAGGCCTGAACACTGAAGCTTTCTTT.

This chain connects TRBV6-5 to TRBJ2-3, with D tentatively TRBD2 (6 bases). V was shortened by 0 bases and J by 1 base, with 8 bases between the two germline ends. The CDR3 extends over 15 amino acids. CDR1 MNHEY and CDR2 SVGAGI come from the germline V gene. The CDR3 nucleotides are TGTGCCAGCAGTTACTCGTCGGGGGGCACAGATACGCAGTATTTT. It yields the protein CASSYSSGGTDTQYF.

The J gene is TRBJ2-5, the V gene TRBV5-4; D unclear. With 0 bases removed from V and 11 bases from J, the gap between germline ends came to 11 bases. From germline, CDR1 is SGHNT and CDR2 YYREEE (reference sequence). The CDR3 is made up of 12 amino acids. Here the CDR3 DNA reads TGTGCCAGCAGCTTGGGAGGTGGAGAGCAGTACTTC. It translates to CASSLGGGEQYF.

The gene calls are TRBV19 and TRBJ1-5; D may be TRBD1 (6 bases). CDR1 is LNHDA, CDR2 SQIVND, per germline (reference sequence). The CDR3 is made up of 12 amino acids. V lost 10 bases to trimming and J lost 5 bases, with 12 bases between them. CDR3: CATGTPDQPQHF. Written as DNA, the CDR3 is TGTGCCACTGGGACACCGGATCAGCCCCAGCATTTT.

The genes are TRBV7-3 and TRBJ2-1, with TRBD2 matching over 7 bases. V lost 5 bases and J lost 14; bases outside the gene matches: 9. Germline CDR1 and CDR2: SGHTA and FQGTGA. This CDR3 region has 12 residues. The DNA of the CDR3 is TGTGCCAGCAGCCGTCCGGGGGGACCGAAGTTCTTC. This translates into CASSRPGGPKFF.

The chain couples TRBV4-1 to TRBJ2-1; 10 bases map to TRBD1. Germline CDR1 reads MGHRA; CDR2 reads YSYEKL. V lost 4 bases and J lost 8; bases outside the gene matches: 5. This CDR3 is 14 amino acids long. CDR3 region: CASSLRDRGDEQFF. CDR3 DNA: TGCGCCAGCAGCCTCCGGGACAGGGGCGATGAGCAGTTCTTC.

The V and J genes are TRBV9 and TRBJ1-5; 8 bases match TRBD1. V gave up 7 bases and J gave up 5 bases; unmatched junction bases: 5. From germline, CDR1 is SGDLS and CDR2 YYNGEE. The CDR3 is made up of 13 amino acids. CDR3 bases: TGTGCCAGCTCCGACAGGGGAGATCAGCCCCAGCATTTT. Residues: CASSDRGDQPQHF.

The chain couples TRBV2 to TRBJ1-4, with D possibly being TRBD1 (5 bases). V was shortened by 1 base and J by 8 bases, with 11 bases between the two germline ends. The CDR3 length is 14 residues. CDR1 and CDR2 from the germline V gene are SNHLY and FYNNEI. This CDR3 reads CASSEVGGGEKLFF. Here the CDR3 DNA reads TGTGCCAGCAGTGAAGTCGGGGGAGGAGAAAAACTGTTTTTT. Full variable domain (remainder filled in from reference TRBV2 and TRBJ1-4): EPEVTQTPSHQVTQMGQEVILRCVPISNHLYFYWYRQILGQKVEFLVSFYNNEISEKSEIFDDQFSVERPDGSNFTLKIRSTKLEDSAMYFCASSEVGGGEKLFFGSGTQLSVL.

J is TRBJ1-4 and V is TRBV9; 7 nucleotides agree with TRBD1. This CDR3 spans 15 amino acids. Per the germline V gene, CDR1 is SGDLS and CDR2 is YYNGEE. V was clipped by 4 bases and J by 8 bases; unmatched bases: 11. The CDR3: CASSPGTVFEEKLFF. The CDR3 DNA reads as TGTGCCAGCAGCCCGGGGACAGTCTTCGAGGAAAAACTGTTTTTT.

This sequence joins TRBV20-1 and TRBJ1-1; 7 nucleotides match TRBD1. V dropped 6 bases and J dropped 7; count of bases not matched to a gene: 5. Looked up from germline, CDR1 is DFQATT and CDR2 is SNEGSKA (reference sequence). The CDR3 is 11 residues long. DNA of the CDR3: TGCAGTGCCCCCGACAGGGATGAAGCTTTCTTT. Its protein product is CSAPDRDEAFF.

CDR3 residues: CASSPQTGSGNTIYF. Here the CDR3 DNA reads TGTGCCAGCAGTCCCCAGACAGGCTCTGGAAACACCATATATTTT. The chain is built from TRBV7-6 and TRBJ1-3, with D perhaps TRBD1 (6 bases). CDR3 size: 15 residues. Trimming removed 6 bases at V and 0 bases at J, with 12 bases between. Germline CDR1 and CDR2: SGHVS and FNYEAQ.

V gene TRBV19 combines with J gene TRBJ1-2, with 9 bases identical to TRBD1. V was pared by 5 bases and J by 0 bases, with 13 bases of the junction left unmatched. Germline lookup yields CDR1 LNHDA and CDR2 SQIVND (reference sequence). The CDR3 runs 18 residues. In nucleotides, the CDR3 is TGTGCCAGTAGTTTCACGCGGGACAGGGTTTCAGCTAACTATGGCTACACCTTC. Its protein is CASSFTRDRVSANYGYTF. The full variable domain, completed using reference TRBV19 and TRBJ1-2, is DGGITQSPKYLFRKEGQNVTLSCEQNLNHDAMYWYRQDPGQGLRLIYYSQIVNDFQKGDIAEGYSVSREKKESFPLTVTSAQKNPTAFYLCASSFTRDRVSANYGYTFGSGTRLTVV.

This chain's CDR3 is CAISAEQRKLFF. The DNA for the CDR3 is TGTGCCATCAGTGCTGAACAAAGAAAGCTGTTTTTT. J is TRBJ2-2 and V is TRBV10-3; D not resolved. This CDR3 region has 12 residues. From germline, CDR1 is ENHRY and CDR2 SYGVKD. The V gene lost 4 bases and the J gene lost 12 bases, with 12 bases spanning the gap.

This chain links TRBV29-1 with TRBJ1-2, with D unresolved. The CDR3 is 11 amino acids. Germline V gene data show CDR1 as SQVTM and CDR2 as ANQGSEA. Trimming left V 4 bases short and J 4 bases short, with 7 bases between. The CDR3 nucleotides are TGCAGCGTTGTCGGGAGCTATGGCTACACCTTC. Translation gives CSVVGSYGYTF.

This clone was recorded at least ten times. The chain carries TRBV13 and TRBJ2-5; D uncertain. CDR1 is PRHDT, CDR2 FYEKMQ, per germline (reference sequence). This CDR3 region has 13 residues. V was pared by 2 bases and J by 2 bases, with 6 bases between. The CDR3 nucleotides are TGTGCCAGCAGCTTAAAACGGCAAGAGACCCAGTACTTC. This gives the protein CASSLKRQETQYF.

The V and J genes are TRBV10-3 and TRBJ1-6; possible D gene TRBD1, 6 bases. CDR3 length: 13 amino acids. Germline loops: CDR1 ENHRY, CDR2 SYGVKD. Trimming removed 9 bases at V and 7 bases at J, with 13 bases between. The CDR3 DNA sequence: TGTGCCATTCAGGGGACCGTCAATTCACCCCTCCACTTT. This translates into CAIQGTVNSPLHF.

The gene calls are TRBV7-2 and TRBJ2-5, with D unresolved. CDR3 length: 16 amino acids. From germline, CDR1 is SGHTA and CDR2 FQGNSA. The V gene lost 1 base and the J gene lost 1 base, with 13 bases spanning the gap. CDR3 region: CASSLGHSSIQETQYF. CDR3 nucleotide sequence: TGTGCCAGCAGCTTAGGACACTCCTCTATCCAAGAGACCCAGTACTTC.

V is TRBV4-1 and J is TRBJ1-5, with 11 bases lining up with TRBD1. CDR3 length equals 13 residues. With V trimmed by 4 bases and J by 8 bases, 1 base remained unmatched. Germline V gene lookup returns CDR1 MGHRA and CDR2 YSYEKL. DNA of the CDR3: TGCGCCAGCAGCCCGGGACAGGGGGAGCCCCAGCATTTT. Its protein product is CASSPGQGEPQHF.

The genes are TRBV7-9 and TRBJ2-3; D not resolved. V was shortened by 6 bases and J by 3 bases, with 4 bases between the two germline ends. Germline V gene sequence: CDR1 SEHNR, CDR2 FQNEAQ (reference sequence). The CDR3 sequence is 11 residues long. The CDR3 sequence: CASRTTDTQYF. The CDR3 bases are TGTGCCAGCAGGACAACAGATACGCAGTATTTT.

V usage is TRBV5-8 and J usage is TRBJ1-4; D may be TRBD1 (6 bases). The V gene's germline CDR1 is SGHTS and CDR2 YDEGEE. The CDR3 covers 11 residues. The V end was cut by 0 bases, the J end by 15 bases, with 9 bases between. The CDR3 coding sequence is TGTGCCAGCAGCTTGGAACAGGGTGTGTTTTTT. Translating gives CASSLEQGVFF.

The sample holds a few counts of this clone. This chain links TRBV2 with TRBJ1-5; 7 bases match TRBD1. The CDR3 totals 19 residues. The germline V gene encodes CDR1 SNHLY and CDR2 FYNNEI. V lost 7 bases to trimming and J lost 0 bases; unmatched junction nucleotides: 18. CDR3 in DNA: TGTGCCAGCACCTGGGACAGCCTCCTTACCTCCTATAGCAATCAGCCCCAGCATTTT. Translating it yields CASTWDSLLTSYSNQPQHF.

This clone was detected a few times. The chain recombines TRBV7-2 with TRBJ1-3; TRBD1 matches 11 bases. The CDR3 length is 16 residues. Germline V lookup: CDR1 SGHTA, CDR2 FQGNSA. The V segment lost 0 bases and the J segment 2 bases; nucleotides outside the gene matches: 0. The CDR3 DNA follows: TGTGCCAGCAGCTTAGCGGGACAGGGGGCTGGAAACACCATATATTTT. The encoded protein is CASSLAGQGAGNTIYF.

The rearrangement uses TRBV5-1 and TRBJ2-1, with a possible D match to TRBD2 (5 bases). Germline V gives CDR1 SGHRS, CDR2 YFSETQ. Trimming took 1 base from V and 0 from J, leaving 11 bases between them. The CDR3 totals 16 residues. For the CDR3, the DNA is TGCGCCAGCAGCTTGAGAGCGGCGAGCTCCTACAATGAGCAGTTCTTC. Translating gives CASSLRAASSYNEQFF.

The rearrangement uses TRBV7-3 and TRBJ2-3; the match to TRBD2 covers 8 bases. CDR1 and CDR2 (germline): SGHTA, FQGTGA. The V segment lost 4 bases and the J segment 4 bases; nucleotides outside the gene matches: 7. There are 15 residues in the CDR3. The CDR3 protein is CASSSTTSESDTQYF. CDR3 coding DNA: TGTGCCAGCAGCTCTACGACTAGCGAATCAGATACGCAGTATTTT.

This clone was seen a single time. The chain links TRBV2 to TRBJ2-7; 7 bases fit TRBD1. V gave up 6 bases and J gave up 4 bases; unmatched junction bases: 3. The CDR3 has 12 amino acids. The germline V gene encodes CDR1 SNHLY and CDR2 FYNNEI. In nucleotides, the CDR3 is TGTGCCAGCAGCGGGACAGAGTACGAGCAGTACTTC. Protein: CASSGTEYEQYF.

The DNA of the CDR3 is TGTGCCAGCCTCAGCGGGGGGGCCTACAATGAGCAGTTCTTC. Its translation: CASLSGGAYNEQFF. J is TRBJ2-1 and V is TRBV6-1; 10 positions match TRBD2. This CDR3 is built from 14 residues. With V trimmed by 8 bases and J by 2 bases, 3 bases remained unmatched. The germline CDR1 and CDR2 sequences are MNHNS and SASEGT.

This chain links TRBV19 with TRBJ2-7; 8 bases are shared with TRBD1. The CDR3 extends over 12 amino acids. V was clipped by 5 bases and J by 7 bases; unmatched bases: 4. The germline CDR1 and CDR2 sequences are LNHDA and SQIVND (reference sequence). The CDR3 coding sequence is TGTGCCAGTAGTTCGAGACAGGGGGAGCAGTACTTC. It is translated as CASSSRQGEQYF.

The chain is built from TRBV7-6 and TRBJ1-1, with 7 bases that match TRBD1. The junction had 13 bases not matched to a gene; V was cut back by 5 bases and J by 7 bases. Germline CDR1 reads SGHVS; CDR2 reads FNYEAQ. CDR3 length: 15 residues. The CDR3 bases are TGTGCCAGCAGCCCCCCCGACAGGGCCGGGAGTGAAGCTTTCTTT. Translation: CASSPPDRAGSEAFF.